The rows below give T cell receptor beta chains drawn from one sample of a study of CD8 T cells in ankylosing spondylitis. TCRdb itself ran the 5' RACE reads through MiXCR, one entry per CDR3 protein. The sample has 45,000 to 60,000 distinct CDR3 sequences, roughly 7.3% seen once. Sequences were obtained from blood, either unsorted or a sorted T cell fraction (not recorded which). These receptors were collected from a female donor with ankylosing spondylitis or in good health (not recorded which). CDR3s include the opening cysteine and the closing phenylalanine or tryptophan. D genes are given only for firm matches. Only some rows state a clone size, as once, few, many or a class for expanded clones.

>TRBD1|few|TRBV5-1|TRBJ2-1
CASSLGQGAVNEQFF
TGCGCCAGCAGCTTAGGACAGGGGGCAGTAAATGAGCAGTTCTTC
>.|few|TRBV5-1|TRBJ2-2
CASSLATGTGELFF
TGCGCCAGCAGCTTGGCTACGGGCACTGGGGAGCTGTTTTTT
>TRBD2|many|TRBV20-1|TRBJ2-5
CSAGTSGRETQYF
TGCAGTGCCGGGACTAGCGGTCGGGAGACCCAGTACTTC
>.|many|TRBV5-1|TRBJ1-4
CASSQMPDTNEKLFF
TGCGCCAGCAGCCAAATGCCAGACACTAATGAAAAACTGTTTTTT
>TRBD1|many|TRBV12-3/TRBV12-4|TRBJ1-1
CASSLGLGTGTLEAFF
TGTGCCAGCAGTTTAGGACTCGGGACAGGCACATTAGAAGCTTTCTTT
>.|many|TRBV5-1|TRBJ1-4
CASSFWDGPTNEKLFF
TGCGCCAGCAGCTTCTGGGACGGCCCAACTAATGAAAAACTGTTTTTT
>.|.|TRBV7-2|TRBJ1-4
CASSRNANEKLFF
TGTGCCAGCAGCCGAAATGCTAATGAAAAACTGTTTTTT
>.|few|TRBV10-2|TRBJ1-5
CASTLGPSNQPQHF
TGCGCCAGCACCCTGGGCCCTAGCAATCAGCCCCAGCATTTT
>.|many|TRBV29-1|TRBJ1-2
CSVTGTPEGGYGYTF
TGCAGCGTCACCGGGACACCTGAAGGTGGCTATGGCTACACCTTC
>TRBD2|many|TRBV20-1|TRBJ2-3
CSASPAGGTDTQYF
TGCAGTGCTAGTCCAGCGGGGGGCACAGATACGCAGTATTTT
>.|.|TRBV29-1|TRBJ2-6
CSVRAVSSGANVLTF
TGCAGCGTTCGGGCAGTCAGCTCTGGGGCCAACGTCCTGACTTTC
>TRBD2|many|TRBV15|TRBJ2-3
CATSMDATAGGKDTQYF
TGTGCCACCAGCATGGACGCAACGGCGGGGGGTAAAGATACGCAGTATTTT
>.|many|TRBV6-5|TRBJ1-1
CASSYSNQGNTEAFF
TGTGCCAGCAGTTACTCAAACCAGGGAAACACTGAAGCTTTCTTT
>.|.|TRBV20-1|TRBJ1-1
CSARTGTNTEAFF
TGCAGTGCTAGGACGGGAACAAACACTGAAGCTTTCTTT
>.|many|TRBV12-2|TRBJ1-1
CASRLLRGRLGMNTEAFF
TGTGCAAGTCGCTTACTCAGGGGGCGCTTGGGCATGAACACTGAAGCTTTCTTT
>.|many|TRBV15|TRBJ1-3
CATSYQKISGNTIYF
TGTGCCACCAGCTACCAGAAGATCTCTGGAAACACCATATATTTT
>.|.|TRBV29-1|TRBJ2-5
CSAEDPRGIQIETQYF
TGCAGCGCTGAAGATCCTAGGGGAATCCAAATAGAGACCCAGTACTTC
>.|many|TRBV19|TRBJ2-1
CASSRTALNNEQFF
TGTGCCAGTAGCCGGACAGCCCTTAACAATGAGCAGTTCTTC
>.|many|TRBV11-2|TRBJ1-1
CASSSHTEAFF
TGTGCCAGCAGCTCCCACACTGAAGCTTTCTTT
>.|many|TRBV5-1|TRBJ1-6
CASSLVGRENSPLHF
TGCGCCAGCAGCTTGGTCGGTCGGGAAAATTCACCCCTCCACTTT
>TRBD1|many|TRBV10-2|TRBJ1-2
CASSESQGGGYTF
TGCGCCAGCAGTGAGAGCCAGGGGGGTGGCTACACCTTC
>.|many|TRBV5-1|TRBJ1-1
CASSLLGDGLNTEAFF
TGCGCCAGCAGCTTATTGGGTGACGGATTGAACACTGAAGCTTTCTTT
>.|many|TRBV5-1|TRBJ1-1
CASSVDTGFAEAFF
TGCGCCAGCAGCGTGGACACGGGGTTCGCTGAAGCTTTCTTT
>.|few|TRBV3-1|TRBJ1-6
CASSQGGTMGSPLHF
TGTGCCAGCAGCCAAGGAGGGACAATGGGTTCACCCCTCCACTTT
>.|many|TRBV5-1|TRBJ2-2
CASSIRTVTNTGELFF
TGCGCCAGCAGCATAAGGACAGTAACGAACACCGGGGAGCTGTTTTTT
>TRBD1|many|TRBV18|TRBJ1-1
CASSRGQGGTEAFF
TGTGCCAGCTCACGTGGACAGGGCGGCACTGAAGCTTTCTTT
>.|few|TRBV2|TRBJ1-1
CASRATGPNTEAFF
TGTGCCAGCAGGGCCACAGGGCCGAACACTGAAGCTTTCTTT
>TRBD2|many|TRBV6-1|TRBJ2-1
CASSSKRGGTYEQFF
TGTGCCAGCAGCTCAAAGCGGGGGGGAACCTATGAGCAGTTCTTC
>.|many|TRBV10-3|TRBJ1-5
CAISETGMESMHF
TGTGCCATCAGTGAGACAGGGATGGAGTCGATGCATTTT
>TRBD1|many|TRBV9|TRBJ2-3
CASSGSTGFTDTQYF
TGTGCCAGCAGCGGCTCGACAGGGTTCACAGATACGCAGTATTTT
>.|many|TRBV7-8|TRBJ1-1
CASSLGTAPNTEAFF
TGTGCCAGCAGCTTAGGCACGGCACCAAACACTGAAGCTTTCTTT
>TRBD1|many|TRBV5-1|TRBJ1-4
CASSSRTGHAGSLNEKLFF
TGCGCCAGCAGCTCCAGGACAGGTCACGCTGGGTCCCTAAATGAAAAACTGTTTTTT
>.|many|TRBV5-5|TRBJ1-5
CASSYDSNQPQHF
TGTGCCAGCAGCTATGACAGCAATCAGCCCCAGCATTTT
>TRBD1|many|TRBV5-1|TRBJ1-4
CASSLRTGATNEKLFF
TGCGCCAGCAGCTTGCGGACAGGCGCAACTAATGAAAAACTGTTTTTT
>.|many|TRBV7-3|TRBJ2-5
CASSLILGQETQYF
TGTGCCAGCAGCTTAATCCTCGGCCAAGAGACCCAGTACTTC
>.|few|TRBV7-9|TRBJ2-5
CASSRQVLETQYF
TGTGCCAGCAGCCGACAGGTCTTAGAGACCCAGTACTTC
>.|many|TRBV5-1|TRBJ2-3
CASSAGLAGADTQYF
TGCGCCAGCAGCGCGGGACTTGCCGGGGCGGATACGCAGTATTTT
>.|many|TRBV5-1|TRBJ2-5
CASSLALYGTQETQYF
TGCGCCAGCAGCTTGGCACTCTATGGAACTCAAGAGACCCAGTACTTC
>.|many|TRBV3-1|TRBJ2-2
CASSQVPGTGELFF
TGTGCCAGCAGCCAAGTCCCAGGCACCGGGGAGCTGTTTTTT
>TRBD1|many|TRBV6-5|TRBJ1-2
CASSSLGTGRYTF
TGTGCCAGCAGTTCGCTTGGGACAGGGCGCTACACCTTC